This T cell receptor beta chain was captured by sequencing in a study of Graves' ophthalmopathy and Graves' hyperthyroidism. General study points: Forecasting of ophthalmopathy progression by the model achieved nearly 71% sensitivity and about 77% specificity.

For repertoire sequencing, the TCR beta CDR3 regions were amplified from RNA transcripts. Amplification began with first-round RT-PCR using HTBI primers, then second-round multiplex PCR was performed. Each CDR3 protein is one row after TCRdb ran MiXCR on the multiplex PCR reads. The data contain around 1.1 million distinct CDR3 sequences, about 35% of them singletons. The J segment lost 7 bases and the V segment lost 0 bases, leaving 6 bases of the junction unmatched. The CDR3 has 16 amino acids. Germline loops: CDR1 SNHLY, CDR2 FYNNEI. Patients were left out if they had other autoimmune diseases, uncontrolled infections, pregnancy or lactation. With regard to this clonotype: What it recognizes is unknown.

Specimen: peripheral blood or thyroid tissue (not recorded which). The chain employs TRBV2 and TRBJ1-5; 10 nucleotides match TRBD1. This clonotype originated in an adult man with Graves' hyperthyroidism. The CDR3 region has the DNA TGTGCCAGCAGTGAAGCCCCCGGACAGGGGGACCAGCCCCAGCATTTT. It yields the protein CASSEAPGQGDQPQHF.